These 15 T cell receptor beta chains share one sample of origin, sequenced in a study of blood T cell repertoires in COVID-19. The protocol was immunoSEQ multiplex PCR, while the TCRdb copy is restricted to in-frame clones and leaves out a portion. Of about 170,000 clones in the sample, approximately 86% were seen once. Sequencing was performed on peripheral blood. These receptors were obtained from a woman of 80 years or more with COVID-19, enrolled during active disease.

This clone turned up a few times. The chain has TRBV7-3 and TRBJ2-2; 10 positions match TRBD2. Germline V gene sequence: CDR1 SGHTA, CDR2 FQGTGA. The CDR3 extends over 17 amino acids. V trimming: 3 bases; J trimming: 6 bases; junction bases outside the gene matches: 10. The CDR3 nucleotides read TGTGCCAGCAGCTTGGGGGTCGCTAGCGGGAGAGCCGGGGAGCTGTTTTTT. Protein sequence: CASSLGVASGRAGELFF.

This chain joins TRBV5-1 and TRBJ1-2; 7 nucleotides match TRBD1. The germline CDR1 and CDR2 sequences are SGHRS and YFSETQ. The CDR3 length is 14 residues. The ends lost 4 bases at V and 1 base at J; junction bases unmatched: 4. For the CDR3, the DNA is TGCGCCAGCAGCGATACAGGGGTTAACTATGGCTACACCTTC. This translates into CASSDTGVNYGYTF.

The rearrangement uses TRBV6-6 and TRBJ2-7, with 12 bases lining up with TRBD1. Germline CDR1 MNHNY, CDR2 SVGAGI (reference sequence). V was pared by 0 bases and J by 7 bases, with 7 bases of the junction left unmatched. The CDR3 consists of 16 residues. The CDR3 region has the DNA TGTGCCAGCAGTTACTCCTCCGGGACAGGGGGCGAAGAGCAGTACTTC. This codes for CASSYSSGTGGEEQYF.

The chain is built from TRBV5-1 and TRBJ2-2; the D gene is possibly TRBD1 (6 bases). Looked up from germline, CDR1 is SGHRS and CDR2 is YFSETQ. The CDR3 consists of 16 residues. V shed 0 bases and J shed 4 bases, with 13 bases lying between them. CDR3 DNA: TGCGCCAGCAGCTTGGTAGGGGGACGGTTCACCGGGGAGCTGTTTTTT. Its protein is CASSLVGGRFTGELFF.

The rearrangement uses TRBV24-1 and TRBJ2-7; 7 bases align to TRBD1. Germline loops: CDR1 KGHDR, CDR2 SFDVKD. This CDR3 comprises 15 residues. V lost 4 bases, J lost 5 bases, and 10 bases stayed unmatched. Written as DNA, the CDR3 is TGTGCCACCAGTGACCGTAACAGGGGAAGGGACGAGCAGTACTTC. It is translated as CATSDRNRGRDEQYF.

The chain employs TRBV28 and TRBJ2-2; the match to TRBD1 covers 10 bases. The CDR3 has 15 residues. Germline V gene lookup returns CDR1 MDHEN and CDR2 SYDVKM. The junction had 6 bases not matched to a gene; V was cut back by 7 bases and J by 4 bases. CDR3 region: CASKAGTGVTGELFF. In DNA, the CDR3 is TGTGCCAGCAAAGCCGGGACAGGGGTCACCGGGGAGCTGTTTTTT.

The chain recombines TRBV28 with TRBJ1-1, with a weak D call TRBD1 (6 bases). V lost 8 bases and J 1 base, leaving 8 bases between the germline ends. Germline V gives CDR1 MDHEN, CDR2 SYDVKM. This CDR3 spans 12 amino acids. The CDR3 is CASRTENTEAFF. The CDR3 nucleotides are TGTGCCAGCCGGACAGAGAACACTGAAGCTTTCTTT.

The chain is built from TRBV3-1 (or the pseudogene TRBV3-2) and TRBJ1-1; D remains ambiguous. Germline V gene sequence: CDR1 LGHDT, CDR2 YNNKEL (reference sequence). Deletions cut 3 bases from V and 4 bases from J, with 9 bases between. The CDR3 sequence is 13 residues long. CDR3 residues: CASSHQATTEAFF. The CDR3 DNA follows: TGTGCCAGCAGCCACCAGGCAACCACTGAAGCTTTCTTT.

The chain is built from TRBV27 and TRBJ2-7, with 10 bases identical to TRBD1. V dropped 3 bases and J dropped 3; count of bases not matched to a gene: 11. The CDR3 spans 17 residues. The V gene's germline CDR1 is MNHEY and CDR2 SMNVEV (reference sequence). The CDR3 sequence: CASSLRPDRGRSYEQYF. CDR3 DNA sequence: TGTGCCAGCAGTTTGCGACCAGACAGGGGGCGTAGCTACGAGCAGTACTTC.

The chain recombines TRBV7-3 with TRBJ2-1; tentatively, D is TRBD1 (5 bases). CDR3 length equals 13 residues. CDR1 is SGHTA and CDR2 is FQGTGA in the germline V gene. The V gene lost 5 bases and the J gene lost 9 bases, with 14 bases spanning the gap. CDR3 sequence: CASSTQGSSEQFF. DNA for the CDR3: TGTGCCAGCAGCACCCAGGGAAGCAGTGAGCAGTTCTTC.

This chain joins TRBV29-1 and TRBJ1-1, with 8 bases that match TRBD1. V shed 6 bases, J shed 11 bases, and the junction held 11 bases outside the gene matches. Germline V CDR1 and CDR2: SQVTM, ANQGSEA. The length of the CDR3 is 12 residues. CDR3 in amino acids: CSVTGTGADAFF. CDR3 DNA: TGCAGCGTCACCGGGACAGGTGCGGACGCTTTCTTT.

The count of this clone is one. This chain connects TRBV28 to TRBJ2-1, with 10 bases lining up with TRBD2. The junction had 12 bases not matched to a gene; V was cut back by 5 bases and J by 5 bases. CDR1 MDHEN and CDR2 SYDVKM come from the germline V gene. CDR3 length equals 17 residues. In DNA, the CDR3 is TGTGCCAGCAGTCCCCTCCGGGGAGCGGGGGGGGACAATGAGCAGTTCTTC. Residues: CASSPLRGAGGDNEQFF.

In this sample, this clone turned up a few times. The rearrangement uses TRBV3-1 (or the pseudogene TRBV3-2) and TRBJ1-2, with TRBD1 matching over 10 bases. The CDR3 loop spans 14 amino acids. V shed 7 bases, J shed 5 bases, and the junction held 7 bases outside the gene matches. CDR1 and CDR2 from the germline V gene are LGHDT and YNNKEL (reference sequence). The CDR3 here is CASKPRTGGYGYTF. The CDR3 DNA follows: TGTGCCAGCAAGCCTCGGACAGGGGGTTATGGCTACACCTTC.

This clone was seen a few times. CDR3 bases: TGTGCCAGCAGCTTCTCGGACAGGACTAACTATGGCTACACCTTC. Protein product: CASSFSDRTNYGYTF. The chain carries TRBV11-2 and TRBJ1-2, with TRBD1 identical over 7 bases. The CDR3 is 15 residues long. The V segment lost 3 bases and the J segment 0 bases; nucleotides outside the gene matches: 4. Germline V gene sequence: CDR1 SGHAT, CDR2 FQNNGV.

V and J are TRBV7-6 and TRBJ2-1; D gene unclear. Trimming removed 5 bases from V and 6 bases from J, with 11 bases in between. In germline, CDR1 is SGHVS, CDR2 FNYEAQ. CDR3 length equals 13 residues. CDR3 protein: CASSVTLGNEQFF. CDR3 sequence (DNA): TGTGCCAGCAGCGTCACCCTCGGCAATGAGCAGTTCTTC.